Presented here are 23 T cell receptor beta chains from one specimen sequenced in a study of technical replicates of blood from a few donors. Profiled with immunoSEQ multiplex PCR; TCRdb holds only in-frame clones, not every one. The sample shows over 80,000 clones, around 96% of them seen only once. The sequenced sample was T cells isolated from PBMCs. The receptors derive from a human donor in good health.

The J gene is TRBJ2-3, the V gene TRBV5-1, with TRBD2 matching over 11 bases. J lost 3 bases, V lost 1 base, and 10 bases had no gene match. Germline loops: CDR1 SGHRS, CDR2 YFSETQ. This CDR3 has 18 residues. CDR3 coding DNA: TGCGCCAGCAGCTTGCAAGGGCTAGCGGGAGGAGGGACAGATACGCAGTATTTT. This translates into CASSLQGLAGGGTDTQYF. Supplemented by reference TRBV5-1 and TRBJ2-3, the full variable domain reads KAGVTQTPRYLIKTRGQQVTLSCSPISGHRSVSWYQQTPGQGLQFLFEYFSETQRNKGNFPGRFSGRQFSNSRSEMNVSTLELGDSALYLCASSLQGLAGGGTDTQYFGPGTRLTVL.

The rearrangement links TRBV6-5 to TRBJ2-2; D is perhaps TRBD2 (5 bases). Trimming pared 0 bases from V and 2 bases from J, leaving 7 bases between. The CDR3 spans 15 residues. CDR1 is MNHEY and CDR2 is SVGAGI in the germline V gene. The CDR3 protein is CASSYSSGNTGELFF. CDR3 in DNA: TGTGCCAGCAGTTACTCAAGCGGAAACACCGGGGAGCTGTTTTTT.

This rearrangement joins TRBV28 to TRBJ2-1; D may be TRBD1 (6 bases). Trimming took 7 bases from V and 3 from J, leaving 13 bases between them. CDR1 and CDR2 from the germline V gene are MDHEN and SYDVKM. The CDR3 is made up of 14 amino acids. Written as DNA, the CDR3 is TGTGCCAGCAATGATGACAGGTACTACAATGAGCAGTTCTTC. It is translated as CASNDDRYYNEQFF.

The rearrangement joins TRBV18 to TRBJ2-1; 11 nucleotides match TRBD2. Germline CDR1 is KGHSH and CDR2 is LQKENI. The CDR3 runs to 15 residues. Trimming removed 3 bases from V and 6 bases from J; junction bases left unmatched: 4. CDR3 in amino acids: CASSPTSGKVNEQFF. The CDR3 coding sequence is TGTGCCAGCTCACCGACTAGCGGGAAGGTCAATGAGCAGTTCTTC.

The chain uses TRBV27 and TRBJ2-7; tentative D call: TRBD1 (5 bases). From germline, CDR1 is MNHEY and CDR2 SMNVEV (reference sequence). The CDR3 loop spans 14 amino acids. V lost 3 bases and J 3 bases, leaving 12 bases between the germline ends. The CDR3 DNA sequence: TGTGCCAGCAGTTTTTCCAGGGCCGGCTACGAGCAGTACTTC. This sequence encodes CASSFSRAGYEQYF.

This chain uses TRBV28 with TRBJ2-5; no clear D. The CDR3 is 13 amino acids. CDR1 is MDHEN, CDR2 SYDVKM, per germline. Trimming removed 3 bases from V and 5 bases from J, with 10 bases in between. The DNA of the CDR3 is TGTGCCAGCAGTTTCGGAGTTTCTGAGACCCAGTACTTC. This sequence encodes CASSFGVSETQYF.

The chain couples TRBV27 to TRBJ1-2; unclear D gene. This CDR3 has 13 residues. Trimming removed 7 bases from V and 0 bases from J, with 9 bases in between. CDR1 is MNHEY and CDR2 is SMNVEV in the germline V gene (reference sequence). CDR3 coding DNA: TGTGCCAGCACCGGAGATTCTAACTATGGCTACACCTTC. Its translation is CASTGDSNYGYTF.

The chain couples TRBV4-3 to TRBJ2-1, with 9 nucleotides matching TRBD2. This CDR3 contains 15 residues. The trim removed 3 bases at V and 8 bases at J, leaving 8 bases unmatched. Germline V gene sequence: CDR1 LGHNA, CDR2 YSLEER. The CDR3: CASSQSGRTYDEQFF. CDR3 nucleotides: TGCGCCAGCAGCCAGAGCGGGAGGACTTATGATGAGCAGTTCTTC.

This clone was seen only once. The gene calls are TRBV11-2 and TRBJ1-2, with D uncertain. Trimming stripped 5 bases from V and 2 bases from J, with 15 bases between. The germline V gene has CDR1 SGHAT and CDR2 FQNNGV. The CDR3 is 15 residues long. This CDR3 is CASSLSGRTNYGYTF. The CDR3 DNA reads TGTGCCAGCAGCCTATCTGGGAGAACGAACTATGGCTACACCTTC.

The genes are TRBV7-8 and TRBJ1-2, with a tentative D call TRBD1 (6 bases). Germline V gene data show CDR1 as SGHVS and CDR2 as FQNEAQ. Trimming cost V 5 bases and J 2 bases, with 12 bases left between them. The CDR3 is 14 amino acids. DNA for the CDR3: TGTGCCAGCAGCCGACAGGCCGTAAACTATGGCTACACCTTC. It is translated as CASSRQAVNYGYTF.

This sequence joins TRBV10-2 and TRBJ2-2, with 7 bases lining up with TRBD2. CDR1 and CDR2 (germline): WSHSY, SAAADI. V shed 4 bases and J 5 bases; nucleotides not matched to a gene: 4. This CDR3 contains 14 residues. Here the CDR3 reads CASSVAGVTGELFF. In DNA, the CDR3 is TGCGCCAGCAGTGTCGCGGGGGTGACCGGGGAGCTGTTTTTT.

V is TRBV7-9 and J is TRBJ2-3; the D gene is possibly TRBD2 (5 bases). This CDR3 spans 13 amino acids. Germline lookup yields CDR1 SEHNR and CDR2 FQNEAQ (reference sequence). The V and J ends lost 5 bases and 6 bases respectively, with 12 bases between them. The DNA of the CDR3 is TGTGCCAGCAGCCTAGACGGCGGGGATACGCAGTATTTT. The encoded protein is CASSLDGGDTQYF.

The rearrangement uses TRBV5-4 and TRBJ1-5; 7 bases map to TRBD1. CDR1 SGHNT and CDR2 YYREEE come from the germline V gene (reference sequence). CDR3 length: 16 residues. The J segment lost 6 bases and the V segment lost 0 bases, leaving 9 bases of the junction unmatched. The CDR3 DNA is TGTGCCAGCAGCTTGGCTGGGACAGCGAACTCTCAGCCCCAGCATTTT. The encoded protein is CASSLAGTANSQPQHF.

The chain has TRBV7-3 and TRBJ1-2; TRBD1 agrees at 7 bases. With V trimmed by 7 bases and J by 4 bases, 6 bases remained unmatched. CDR1 is SGHTA, CDR2 FQGTGA, per germline. This CDR3 contains 13 residues. The CDR3 DNA is TGTGCCAGCATAAGGGGGCGATCCTATGGCTACACCTTC. The encoded protein is CASIRGRSYGYTF.

The J gene is TRBJ2-7, the V gene TRBV19; the D gene is possibly TRBD2 (5 bases). Germline V gene data show CDR1 as LNHDA and CDR2 as SQIVND (reference sequence). The CDR3 consists of 12 residues. V lost 1 base, J lost 4 bases, and 5 bases lay in between. For the CDR3, the DNA is TGTGCCAGTAGTATAGGCGGGTACGAGCAGTACTTC. Protein product: CASSIGGYEQYF. The full variable domain, completed using reference TRBV19 and TRBJ2-7, is DGGITQSPKYLFRKEGQNVTLSCEQNLNHDAMYWYRQDPGQGLRLIYYSQIVNDFQKGDIAEGYSVSREKKESFPLTVTSAQKNPTAFYLCASSIGGYEQYFGPGTRLTVT.

This clone was found once. The chain carries TRBV9 and TRBJ2-3, with D possibly being TRBD1 (6 bases). V lost 4 bases and J lost 4, with 10 bases in between. Germline V CDR1 and CDR2: SGDLS, YYNGEE. This CDR3 contains 13 residues. The CDR3 sequence: CASSQGNADTQYF. CDR3 sequence (DNA): TGTGCCAGCAGCCAGGGGAACGCAGATACGCAGTATTTT.

The chain joins TRBV18 to TRBJ1-2; D ambiguous. Germline CDR1 and CDR2: KGHSH and LQKENI. The CDR3 totals 14 residues. With 2 bases removed from V and 4 bases from J, the gap between germline ends came to 11 bases. The CDR3 sequence: CASSPGEAGYGYTF. CDR3 nucleotide sequence: TGTGCCAGCTCACCAGGAGAGGCCGGCTATGGCTACACCTTC.

The chain uses TRBV29-1 and TRBJ1-4; TRBD1 matches at 10 bases. Trimming removed 7 bases from V and 7 bases from J; junction bases left unmatched: 9. Germline V CDR1 and CDR2: SQVTM, ANQGSEA. The CDR3 runs to 14 residues. The CDR3 spells CSAVDRGLGEKLFF. CDR3 DNA: TGCAGCGCCGTAGACAGGGGGCTCGGTGAAAAACTGTTTTTT. Using reference TRBV29-1 and TRBJ1-4 for the parts outside the CDR3, the full variable domain is SAVISQKPSRDICQRGTSLTIQCQVDSQVTMMFWYRQQPGQSLTLIATANQGSEATYESGFVIDKFPISRPNLTFSTLTVSNMSPEDSSIYLCSAVDRGLGEKLFFGSGTQLSVL.

V is TRBV30 and J is TRBJ2-1; 14 bases are a match to TRBD2. This CDR3 comprises 16 residues. Germline V gene lookup returns CDR1 GTSNPN and CDR2 SVGIG (reference sequence). Trimming took 6 bases from V and 0 from J; bases not matched to a gene: 4. This chain's CDR3 is CACDGTSGSSYNEQFF. CDR3 coding DNA: TGTGCCTGTGACGGGACTAGCGGGAGCTCCTACAATGAGCAGTTCTTC. The variable domain in full, completed from reference TRBV30 and TRBJ2-1, reads SQTIHQWPATLVQPVGSPLSLECTVEGTSNPNLYWYRQAAGRGLQLLFYSVGIGQISSEVPQNLSASRPQDRQFILSSKKLLLSDSGFYLCACDGTSGSSYNEQFFGPGTRLTVL.

The V and J genes are TRBV29-1 and TRBJ2-3; a possible D gene is TRBD1 (7 bases). Germline CDR1 and CDR2: SQVTM and ANQGSEA. V was clipped by 5 bases and J by 3 bases, with 12 bases between them. This CDR3 is built from 13 residues. As DNA, the CDR3 is TGCAGCGTTTTGACAGGGAGGACAGATACGCAGTATTTT. This codes for CSVLTGRTDTQYF.

The V call is TRBV7-2, the J call TRBJ2-1; D might be TRBD2 (6 bases). From germline, CDR1 is SGHTA and CDR2 FQGNSA. Trimming removed 1 base from V and 5 bases from J, with 12 bases in between. The CDR3 totals 15 residues. CDR3 nucleotides: TGTGCCAGCAGCTTAGGGGTAGCGGTCGACAATGAGCAGTTCTTC. Translating gives CASSLGVAVDNEQFF.

CDR3 coding DNA: TGTGCCAGCAGCCCCTCAGGGGTCTATGGCTACACCTTC. It codes for CASSPSGVYGYTF. The chain has TRBV27 and TRBJ1-2; possibly TRBD1 for D (6 bases). Per the germline V gene, CDR1 is MNHEY and CDR2 is SMNVEV (reference sequence). This CDR3 is built from 13 residues. V lost 6 bases, J lost 4 bases, and 12 bases lay in between.

This chain uses TRBV28 with TRBJ1-3; tentative D call: TRBD1 (5 bases). This CDR3 has 15 residues. Germline loops: CDR1 MDHEN, CDR2 SYDVKM. Trimming removed 7 bases from V and 1 base from J, with 14 bases in between. The CDR3 nucleotides read TGTGCCAGCACCCTATCAGGGTATTCTGGAAACACCATATATTTT. Amino acid sequence: CASTLSGYSGNTIYF.